Here is one TCR beta chain with its context. The sample belongs to a study of T cell changes during pregnancy in multiple sclerosis. The CDR3 runs 15 residues. Per the germline V gene, CDR1 is SGHVS and CDR2 is FNYEAQ. The V end lost 3 bases, the J end lost 1 base, and 9 bases lay between the germline ends. Clones were sequenced by immunoSEQ multiplex PCR, and TCRdb holds only the in-frame ones, with some missing. Of approximately 52,000 clones listed, over 80% are singletons. The sample was CD4+ T cells from peripheral blood mononuclear cells, taken in the third trimester of pregnancy. The source of this sequence is a female donor with multiple sclerosis, enrolled in a pregnancy study. The V call is TRBV7-6, the J call TRBJ2-2, with a weak D call TRBD1 (5 bases). In DNA form, the CDR3 reads TGTGCCAGCAGCTTCAAGGGGATGAACACCGGGGAGCTGTTTTTT. Its protein product is CASSFKGMNTGELFF.